This T cell receptor beta chain appears in the sequencing data of a study of T-cell memory formation after mild COVID-19 (dated by TCRdb to about 2021). Some background on the complete study: TCR sequence clusters from the two donors were found to be largely donor specific. Two young, previously healthy adult volunteers, one female and one male, were included in the cohort. T-cell clones expanding and contracting after mild COVID-19 in two donors were tracked by longitudinal TCRalpha and TCRbeta repertoire sequencing.

The sequencing machine was an Illumina NovaSeq 6000. cDNA libraries for TCRalpha and TCRbeta were prepared by 5'RACE using constant-segment primers, with sample barcodes and unique molecular identifiers added. Trizol reagent was used to extract RNA from every sample. Libraries were amplified in two PCR steps, with a second sample barcode and Illumina TruSeq adapters added in the second step. Libraries were sequenced on an Illumina NovaSeq with 2 x 150 bp paired-end reads. As for the original processing: Reads were demultiplexed and collapsed into UMI-guided consensus sequences with migec v1.2.7. Using mixcr v2.1.11, the UMI consensuses were aligned to TRA and TRB V and J templates and assembled into clonotypes. Expanded or contracted clonotypes were those called significant by both edgeR and NoisET, with noise models trained on biological replicates. For edgeR calls, a false discovery rate-adjusted p below 0.01 and a log2 fold-change threshold of 1 were applied. As an exploratory analysis of dynamics, max-normalized trajectories of the 1000 most abundant clonotypes were examined by PCA with hierarchical clustering. The CD4 or CD8 phenotype of responding clones was assigned using the separately sequenced CD4+ and CD8+ repertoires. TCRdb passed the public sequencing reads through fastp at Q25 and MiXCR, retaining productive beta sequences. Each entry is one CDR3 protein sequence, shown with its most common DNA and genes. The V and J calls, along with clone size, are taken from TCRdb and not from the paper's own processing. The sample table lists 250,000 to 350,000 distinct CDR3 sequences, 15% to 20% of them with a count of one. The ten largest clones take up roughly 20% of the sample.

Ficoll-Paque density gradient centrifugation was used to isolate PBMCs. The study at large found these results: The detection of some responding clones in pre-infection memory suggests that pre-existing cross-reactive memory T cells joined the SARS-CoV-2 response. Balanced CD4/CD8 phenotypes were observed for clones contracting from day 15 to 85, whereas a bias towards CD4+ was observed for a second wave of clones expanding from day 15 to 37. The study included only two mild cases, and larger cohorts that include severe cases with pre-infection samples were judged to be necessary. Contracting CD4+ clones turned up mainly in the CM and EM memory subsets, whereas EMRA was where CD8+ clones were enriched. SARS-CoV-2 specificity was not confirmed for the second-wave clones peaking on day 37.

Details on this clonotype: This clone's antigen is unknown. Nothing much larger sits one base from this clone, and base qualities are not available.

Trimming removed 0 bases from V and 5 bases from J; the gene matches leave 3 bases unexplained. The CDR3 has 15 amino acids, counting the end cysteine and phenylalanine. Solely the CDR3 DNA is kept, with 45 bases framed from the first base. From the germline V gene, CDR1 is MNHEY and CDR2 is SVGEGT. Sequenced input: PBMCs or a T cell subset sorted from them (not recorded which). This receptor was obtained from a man aged 18 to 30 who had mild COVID-19 (a few samples of this study predate the infection). The sample titles of this study are shuffled in the database, so cell type and time point are left out; the donor was told from shared clones. This chain joins TRBV6-2 or TRBV6-3 to TRBJ2-1, with 8 junctional bases fitting TRBD2. CDR3 region: CASSYSDGGDNEQFF. The sequence in DNA is TGTGCCAGCAGTTACTCCGACGGGGGGGACAATGAGCAGTTCTTC.